The 25 T cell receptor beta chains given below trace back to one sample, sequenced in a study of human T cells and chemical hapten exposure (dated by TCRdb to the early 2020s). Receptor amplification or capture employed RACE. The instrument given in TCRdb is NextSeq 500. TCRdb applied fastp at Q25 and MiXCR to the public reads, then kept only in-frame beta chains. Rows with one shared CDR3 protein collapse into an entry with the most common genes and DNA. This sample has some 74,000 distinct CDR3 sequences in its table, and roughly 15% of those were observed once. Clones ranked in the top ten supply 3.5% to 6% of the sample. The intended sense of this specimen's time point label: pre-sensitization, week 0. In the paper's terms, the treatment or condition label means: therapeutic diphenylcyclopropenone sensitization with weekly scalp DPC. This material consisted of whole blood, taken in connection with sensitization to the hapten diphenylcyclopropenone (DPC). Every receptor here comes from a woman aged 45-60 years with alopecia areata. Some clones in this sample may be carry-over from other donors' samples.

This clonotype appeared a few times. CDR3 nucleotides: TGCGCCAGCAGCCAAGATACCCCAACTAGAGATACGCAGTATTTT. It codes for CASSQDTPTRDTQYF. This rearrangement joins TRBV4-3 to TRBJ2-3; D might be TRBD2 (5 bases). Trimming took off 0 bases at V and 5 bases at J, with 12 bases between the two ends. CDR1 LGHNA and CDR2 YSLEER come from the germline V gene. The CDR3 sequence is 15 residues long.

This clonotype was observed a few times. The chain employs TRBV19 and TRBJ2-5; TRBD2 aligns across 8 bases. The CDR3 is 20 amino acids. Germline CDR1 reads LNHDA; CDR2 reads SQIVND (reference sequence). With 4 bases clipped from V and 0 bases from J, the junction kept 19 bases outside the gene matches. The CDR3 DNA is TGTGCCAGTAGTAACCCTGGAAGGTTCGCGGGAGGCCCGTACCAAGAGACCCAGTACTTC. The encoded protein is CASSNPGRFAGGPYQETQYF. The full variable domain, with the rest looked up from reference TRBV19 and TRBJ2-5, is DGGITQSPKYLFRKEGQNVTLSCEQNLNHDAMYWYRQDPGQGLRLIYYSQIVNDFQKGDIAEGYSVSREKKESFPLTVTSAQKNPTAFYLCASSNPGRFAGGPYQETQYFGPGTRLLVL.

There are a few counts of this clonotype. The CDR3 DNA reads TGTGCCAGCAGATACGGCCAGCGAGGAATCCGGCAGTACTTC. Protein product: CASRYGQRGIRQYF. The J gene is TRBJ2-7, the V gene TRBV28; D unclear. This CDR3 region has 14 residues. Germline V gene lookup returns CDR1 MDHEN and CDR2 SYDVKM. V lost 6 bases and J 9 bases, leaving 21 bases between the germline ends.

The chain combines TRBV18 with TRBJ1-3, with a weak D call TRBD1 (6 bases). The CDR3 contains 16 residues. The V end was cut by 6 bases, the J end by 4 bases, with 19 bases between. Germline V lookup: CDR1 KGHSH, CDR2 LQKENI. The CDR3 DNA reads TGTGCCAGCTCGTCAGGACAGCCCCGCGGGGGAAACACCATATATTTT. The encoded protein is CASSSGQPRGGNTIYF.

The sample holds many counts of this clonotype. The V call is TRBV28, the J call TRBJ1-6; 7 nucleotides align to TRBD1. Germline V gene lookup returns CDR1 MDHEN and CDR2 SYDVKM. With V trimmed by 6 bases and J by 0 bases, 8 bases remained unmatched. CDR3 size: 17 residues. CDR3 in amino acids: CASSMGTAGSYNSPLHF. The DNA for the CDR3 is TGTGCCAGCAGCATGGGGACAGCCGGCTCCTATAATTCACCCCTCCACTTT.

This clonotype was found a few times. This rearrangement joins TRBV6-4 to TRBJ2-3, with D maybe TRBD2 (6 bases). The germline V and J ends were trimmed by 4 bases and 2 bases, with 10 bases remaining between them. The CDR3 consists of 14 residues. Germline values: CDR1 MRHNA, CDR2 SNTAGT. CDR3 bases: TGTGCCAGCAGTGTTCGGGAGCACACAGATACGCAGTATTTT. Protein sequence: CASSVREHTDTQYF.

This clonotype was seen only a few times. The gene calls are TRBV29-1 and TRBJ2-1; D uncertain. The CDR3 length is 14 residues. Germline values: CDR1 SQVTM, CDR2 ANQGSEA. The V and J ends lost 6 bases and 0 bases respectively, with 12 bases between them. CDR3 residues: CSVWIPSSYNEQFF. Here the CDR3 DNA reads TGCAGCGTCTGGATACCGAGCTCCTACAATGAGCAGTTCTTC.

This clonotype was seen only a few times. This chain connects TRBV7-9 to TRBJ2-3; the D is unclear. The CDR3 length is 13 residues. Germline CDR1 SEHNR, CDR2 FQNEAQ (reference sequence). V was shortened by 5 bases and J by 4 bases, with 10 bases between the two germline ends. CDR3 nucleotide sequence: TGTGCCAGCAGCCCGCCCTCTGCAGATACGCAGTATTTT. This encodes CASSPPSADTQYF.

This clonotype was observed a handful of times. Here the CDR3 reads CASSYETGPSPYSPLHF. The CDR3, as DNA: TGTGCCAGCAGTTACGAGACAGGACCATCTCCGTATTCACCCCTCCACTTT. The genes are TRBV6-7 and TRBJ1-6, with D possibly TRBD1 on 6 matching bases. TRBV6-7 is flagged as an ORF with uncertain function. The CDR3 is 17 amino acids. Trimming pared 2 bases from V and 8 bases from J, leaving 19 bases between.

The V gene is TRBV30, the J gene TRBJ1-2; D is unresolved. CDR1 is GTSNPN and CDR2 is SVGIG in the germline V gene (reference sequence). V dropped 0 bases and J dropped 7 bases, with 15 bases sitting between them. The length of the CDR3 is 14 residues. CDR3 sequence reads: CAWSVRRSSSGYTF. Here the CDR3 DNA reads TGTGCCTGGAGTGTACGACGGTCCTCCTCTGGCTACACCTTC.

The V call is TRBV20-1, the J call TRBJ1-4; D uncertain. Deletions cut 6 bases from V and 5 bases from J, with 7 bases between. The length of the CDR3 is 11 residues. Germline V gene data show CDR1 as DFQATT and CDR2 as SNEGSKA (reference sequence). This chain's CDR3 is CSAYGNEKLFF. For the CDR3, the DNA is TGCAGTGCGTACGGGAATGAAAAACTGTTTTTT.

This chain joins TRBV6-5 and TRBJ2-7, with D unclear. V shed 0 bases and J shed 0 bases, with 6 bases lying between them. The germline V gene encodes CDR1 MNHEY and CDR2 SVGAGI. The CDR3 is 14 amino acids. The CDR3 sequence is CASSYSVDSYEQYF. In DNA form, the CDR3 reads TGTGCCAGCAGTTACTCTGTAGACTCCTACGAGCAGTACTTC.

The J gene is TRBJ1-1, the V gene TRBV20-1, with TRBD1 matching 7 bases. CDR1 and CDR2 from the germline V gene are DFQATT and SNEGSKA (reference sequence). Trimming took 0 bases from V and 1 from J; bases not matched to a gene: 11. This CDR3 region has 17 residues. For the CDR3, the DNA is TGCAGTGCTAGAGATCAGGGGGGATACACATCGAACACTGAAGCTTTCTTT. It yields the protein CSARDQGGYTSNTEAFF.

This sequence joins TRBV6-2 or TRBV6-3 and TRBJ2-5, with D hard to call. The V gene lost 5 bases and the J gene lost 5 bases, with 18 bases spanning the gap. Germline loops: CDR1 MNHEY, CDR2 SVGEGT. CDR3 length equals 15 residues. The CDR3 region is CASSPLQRRRETQYF. The CDR3 nucleotides are TGTGCCAGCAGTCCTCTACAGAGGAGAAGGGAGACCCAGTACTTC.

The V gene is TRBV27, the J gene TRBJ1-6; D is unresolved. CDR3 length: 12 residues. Trimming took off 6 bases at V and 6 bases at J, with 6 bases between the two ends. CDR1 and CDR2 (germline): MNHEY, SMNVEV (reference sequence). CDR3 amino acids: CASRFTNSPLHF. The CDR3 DNA is TGTGCCAGCAGGTTCACTAATTCACCCCTCCACTTT.

This chain joins TRBV28 and TRBJ2-2; the match to TRBD2 covers 9 bases. Germline CDR1 and CDR2: MDHEN and SYDVKM. This CDR3 has 15 residues. V shed 5 bases, J shed 3 bases, and the junction held 4 bases outside the gene matches. The DNA for the CDR3 is TGTGCCAGCAGTCAGGCGGGAGGGCACACCGGGGAGCTGTTTTTT. It translates to CASSQAGGHTGELFF.

This rearrangement joins TRBV25-1 to TRBJ2-5; 9 positions agree with TRBD2. Germline V CDR1 and CDR2: MGHDK, SYGVNS. The V gene end was trimmed by 0 bases and the J gene end by 6 bases; junction bases not matched to a gene: 11. The CDR3 contains 17 residues. This CDR3 is CASSEYPTSGSRKTQYF. CDR3 nucleotides: TGTGCCAGCAGTGAATACCCCACTAGCGGGTCCCGGAAGACCCAGTACTTC.

The chain recombines TRBV5-1 with TRBJ2-3; 10 nucleotides line up with TRBD2. Looked up from germline, CDR1 is SGHRS and CDR2 is YFSETQ. The CDR3 is 16 amino acids. The V and J ends lost 4 bases and 1 base, in that order; junction bases with no gene match: 6. The CDR3 sequence: CASSQTSGRGTDTQYF. Written as DNA, the CDR3 is TGCGCCAGCAGCCAGACTAGCGGGCGGGGCACAGATACGCAGTATTTT.

The CDR3 sequence is CATSDLHCPVALSGNTIYF. The CDR3 DNA follows: TGTGCCACCAGTGATTTGCATTGTCCGGTGGCCCTCTCTGGAAACACCATATATTTT. This chain links TRBV24-1 with TRBJ1-3, with D uncertain. The CDR3 totals 19 residues. V shed 0 bases and J shed 0 bases, with 17 bases lying between them. Germline CDR1 is KGHDR and CDR2 is SFDVKD.

The chain employs TRBV3-1 and TRBJ1-3; 8 nucleotides agree with TRBD1. V trimming: 4 bases; J trimming: 0 bases; junction bases outside the gene matches: 8. The germline V gene has CDR1 LGHDT and CDR2 YNNKEL (reference sequence). This CDR3 region has 17 residues. The CDR3 DNA is TGTGCCAGCAGCCCTCTTCGAGGACAGGGCTCTGGAAACACCATATATTTT. It encodes CASSPLRGQGSGNTIYF.

In this sample, this clonotype turned up a few times. This chain connects TRBV3-1 to TRBJ2-1; D is unresolved. CDR1 is LGHDT and CDR2 is YNNKEL in the germline V gene (reference sequence). The V end was cut by 0 bases, the J end by 0 bases, with 12 bases between. The CDR3 sequence is 17 residues long. The CDR3 region has the DNA TGTGCCAGCAGCCAAGATCCCGGAGTTAGCTCCTACAATGAGCAGTTCTTC. It specifies CASSQDPGVSSYNEQFF.

This clonotype was observed a few times. The chain carries TRBV7-9 and TRBJ2-3; 8 bases fit TRBD1. The CDR3 contains 16 residues. Per the germline V gene, CDR1 is SEHNR and CDR2 is FQNEAQ (reference sequence). The V and J ends lost 5 bases and 3 bases, in that order; junction bases with no gene match: 10. CDR3 nucleotides: TGTGCCAGCAGCATCTCCCGGGGACAGGAGACAGATACGCAGTATTTT. Its translation: CASSISRGQETDTQYF.

The chain is built from TRBV7-2 and TRBJ2-1; D not resolved. V dropped 2 bases and J dropped 9 bases, with 8 bases sitting between them. The germline gives CDR1 SGHTA, CDR2 FQGNSA. This CDR3 is 12 amino acids long. CDR3 region: CASSLTVAEQFF. Here the CDR3 DNA reads TGTGCCAGCAGCTTAACAGTGGCTGAGCAGTTCTTC.

The chain couples TRBV7-9 to TRBJ2-7, with 7 bases fitting TRBD2. Germline CDR1 is SEHNR and CDR2 is FQNEAQ (reference sequence). This CDR3 comprises 15 residues. Trimming removed 5 bases from V and 4 bases from J; junction bases left unmatched: 11. The CDR3 is CASSAAQGGRYEQYF. CDR3 coding DNA: TGTGCCAGCAGCGCGGCCCAGGGAGGGAGGTACGAGCAGTACTTC.

The chain is built from TRBV12-3 or TRBV12-4 and TRBJ1-3, with no clear D. This CDR3 is 14 amino acids long. With 11 bases removed from V and 1 base from J, the gap between germline ends came to 15 bases. In DNA, the CDR3 is TGTGCCGGACGGTATGGGCCTTCTGGAAACACCATATATTTT. Amino acids: CAGRYGPSGNTIYF.